The clone carrying this T cell receptor beta chain was recorded once. Followed longitudinally, the Seattle patients had been enrolled during active infection. The table came from immunoSEQ multiplex PCR; TCRdb's copy has only in-frame clones and leaves some out. The repertoire holds fewer than 150,000 clones, with approximately 85% as singletons. This sample was included in a study of blood T cell repertoires in COVID-19. In the study overall: Acute-phase and convalescent COVID-19 samples originated in the United States, Italy and Spain. T cells, B-cell-depleted T cells, or PBMCs provided the cDNA or gDNA that served as material.

The CDR3 sequence is 13 residues long. The trim removed 7 bases at V and 10 bases at J, leaving 10 bases unmatched. CDR1 and CDR2 from the germline V gene are MNHEY and SVGAGI. The specimen was peripheral blood. The source is a woman aged 60-75 years with COVID-19, enrolled during active disease. The V and J genes are TRBV6-5 and TRBJ2-1, with TRBD1 identical over 7 bases. CDR3 amino acids: CASTLTGDGEQFF. The CDR3, as DNA: TGTGCCAGCACCCTTACAGGGGATGGAGAGCAGTTCTTC.